This record covers a single T cell receptor beta chain. The sample belongs to a study of blood T cell repertoires in COVID-19. Germline V gives CDR1 SGHDT, CDR2 YYEEEE. Losses at the gene ends were 1 base for V and 5 bases for J; bases not matched to a gene: 7. There are 16 residues in the CDR3. TCRdb keeps only in-frame clones here, not all; method: immunoSEQ multiplex PCR. In the table there are roughly 38,000 clones, approximately 81% of which are singletons. The sample consisted of peripheral blood. This clonotype was obtained from a man aged 60-69 years with COVID-19, enrolled during active disease. The chain carries TRBV5-6 and TRBJ2-2; TRBD2 aligns across 8 bases. CDR3 in DNA: TGTGCCAGCAGCTTGTGGACGGGAGGGGGAACCGGGGAGCTGTTTTTT. It yields the protein CASSLWTGGGTGELFF.